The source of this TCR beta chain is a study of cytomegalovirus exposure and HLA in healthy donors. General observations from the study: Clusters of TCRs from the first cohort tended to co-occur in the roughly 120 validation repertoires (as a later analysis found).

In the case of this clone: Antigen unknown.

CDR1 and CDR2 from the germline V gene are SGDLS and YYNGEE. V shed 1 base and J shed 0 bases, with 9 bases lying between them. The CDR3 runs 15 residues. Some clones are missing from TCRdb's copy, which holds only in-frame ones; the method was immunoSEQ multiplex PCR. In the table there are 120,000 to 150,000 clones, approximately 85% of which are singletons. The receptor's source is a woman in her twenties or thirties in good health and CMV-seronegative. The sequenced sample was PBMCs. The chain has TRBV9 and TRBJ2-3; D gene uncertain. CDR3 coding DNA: TGTGCCAGCAGCGTAATCGGTTCTAGCACAGATACGCAGTATTTT. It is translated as CASSVIGSSTDTQYF.